This T cell receptor (beta chain) comes out of a study of OX40 agonist ivuxolimab in advanced cancers. Study-wide background: Antecedent anti-PD-1, anti-PD-L1 or anti-CTLA-4 therapy was permissible, with about 40% having received some.

Study-wide findings and caveats: Circulating CD4+ and CD8+ T cells showed clonal expansion by week 6 at 0.1 to 3.0 mg/kg. Antigens targeted by the expanded peripheral T cells were not determined.

Autoimmune disease history or systemic immunosuppression excluded patients. Sequencing was performed with immunoSEQ multiplex PCR; in TCRdb, only in-frame clones are kept and a portion is missing. The table includes approximately 18,000 clones, 80% to 90% detected once. This clone has only one observation. The target antigen is unknown. The germline gives CDR1 ENHRY, CDR2 SYGVKD. The V segment lost 0 bases and the J segment 5 bases; nucleotides outside the gene matches: 8. The CDR3 sequence is 17 residues long. The clonotype comes from an adult with an advanced solid tumor such as melanoma, head and neck, liver or kidney cancer. The sequenced sample was CD4+ or CD8+ T cells sorted from blood, obtained in a trial of the OX40 agonist ivuxolimab. The chain couples TRBV10-3 to TRBJ1-5; 9 bases are a match to TRBD1. The CDR3 bases are TGTGCCATCAGTGAGTCGGTACCGGGACAGGGCTATCAGCCCCAGCATTTT. Amino acid sequence: CAISESVPGQGYQPQHF.